This TCR beta chain was observed in a study of OX40 agonist ivuxolimab in advanced cancers. At the level of the study: Partial responses were recorded for three patients, including one with hepatocellular carcinoma and two with cutaneous melanoma. Overall study findings and caveats: Dose levels from 0.1 to 3.0 mg/kg saw CD4+ and CD8+ blood T cells expand clonally by week 6.

The CDR3 is made up of 12 amino acids. The germline V and J ends were trimmed by 5 bases and 14 bases, with 16 bases remaining between them. The germline V gene encodes CDR1 SEHNR and CDR2 FQNEAQ (reference sequence). TCRdb's copy holds only in-frame clones and misses some; the assay was immunoSEQ multiplex PCR. The sample holds tens of thousands of clones; around 94% are singletons and the top ten take 15% to 17%. With respect to this clone: Its antigen is undetermined.

This chain links TRBV7-9 with TRBJ2-1; possible D gene TRBD1, 5 bases. Sequencing used CD4+ or CD8+ T cells sorted from blood, obtained in a trial of the OX40 agonist ivuxolimab. The source is an adult with an advanced solid tumor such as melanoma, head and neck, liver or kidney cancer. The CDR3 sequence: CASSRRQFGEFF. The CDR3 DNA reads as TGTGCCAGCAGCCGACGACAGTTTGGGGAGTTCTTC.